The next 11 T cell receptor beta chains were all read from a single sample in a study of early T cells in non-severe SARS-CoV-2 infection. TCRdb called the 5' RACE reads again in MiXCR, with one record for every CDR3 protein. In the table there are some 45,000 distinct CDR3 sequences, roughly 7% of which are singletons. Material: whole blood. The receptors shown here come from an adult who was a healthcare worker with PCR-confirmed SARS-CoV-2 infection or an uninfected control (not recorded which).

The gene calls are TRBV7-2 and TRBJ2-2; D is unclear. There are 13 residues in the CDR3. Germline CDR1 is SGHTA and CDR2 is FQGNSA. Deletions cut 5 bases from V and 6 bases from J, with 10 bases between. CDR3 region: CASSLSTAGELFF. CDR3 in DNA: TGTGCCAGCAGCCTATCCACCGCCGGGGAGCTGTTTTTT.

The table lists this clonotype with a few counts. The rearrangement joins TRBV28 to TRBJ1-6; 8 bases are a match to TRBD1. The V gene end was trimmed by 5 bases and the J gene end by 8 bases; junction bases not matched to a gene: 11. Germline V gene lookup returns CDR1 MDHEN and CDR2 SYDVKM. The CDR3 extends over 16 amino acids. Written as DNA, the CDR3 is TGTGCCAGCAGTCTCCCCGGGACAGGCGCGGATTCACCCCTCCACTTT. Translating it yields CASSLPGTGADSPLHF.

This clonotype occurred many times. V and J are TRBV18 and TRBJ2-4; no clear D gene. In germline, CDR1 is KGHSH, CDR2 LQKENI. Trimming took 8 bases from V and 7 from J, leaving 21 bases between them. This CDR3 comprises 15 residues. The CDR3 loop reads CASAIFPSEGNIQYF. Here the CDR3 DNA reads TGTGCCAGCGCGATCTTCCCGAGTGAAGGGAACATTCAGTACTTC.

This clonotype was seen ten or more times. V gene TRBV6-1 combines with J gene TRBJ1-3; D gene unclear. Germline V gene sequence: CDR1 MNHNS, CDR2 SASEGT. V gave up 2 bases and J gave up 0 bases, with 8 bases separating them. CDR3 length equals 15 residues. The CDR3 loop is CASSELWYSGNTIYF. The CDR3 DNA reads as TGTGCCAGCAGTGAATTGTGGTACTCTGGAAACACCATATATTTT.

A note on this clonotype: One end of the junction does not line up with germline, which may come from a read error. The V and J genes are TRBV5-5 and TRBJ1-4, with a tentative D call TRBD1 (5 bases). The CDR3 is made up of 15 amino acids. The germline V gene has CDR1 SGHKS and CDR2 YYEKEE (reference sequence). The CDR3 region is CASSLVRGTNENLFF. The CDR3 DNA sequence: TGTGCCAGCAGCTTGGTGAGGGGAACTAATGAAAATCTGTTTTTT.

This clonotype came up many times. The gene calls are TRBV6-6 and TRBJ2-3; D call uncertain. The CDR3 runs to 12 residues. CDR1 and CDR2 (germline): MNHNY, SVGAGI (reference sequence). Trimming took off 2 bases at V and 6 bases at J, with 6 bases between the two ends. The CDR3: CASSYSKDTQYF. Written as DNA, the CDR3 is TGTGCCAGCAGTTACAGTAAGGATACGCAGTATTTT.

A few counts support this clonotype. This chain connects TRBV28 to TRBJ1-4; 7 nucleotides line up with TRBD1. V lost 5 bases, J lost 4 bases, and 7 bases stayed unmatched. Germline values: CDR1 MDHEN, CDR2 SYDVKM. This CDR3 has 15 residues. This CDR3 is CASSRPTGNNEKLFF. The CDR3 DNA reads TGTGCCAGCAGTCGGCCGACAGGGAATAATGAAAAACTGTTTTTT.

This chain links TRBV6-1 with TRBJ1-6; 7 bases are shared with TRBD1. The CDR3 runs 15 residues. Germline loops: CDR1 MNHNS, CDR2 SASEGT. V lost 6 bases to trimming and J lost 10 bases; unmatched junction nucleotides: 12. CDR3 nucleotide sequence: TGTGCCAGCAGAGGTAGACAGGGAACCGACTCACCCCTCCACTTT. Protein product: CASRGRQGTDSPLHF.

This clonotype appeared many times. The genes are TRBV28 and TRBJ1-5; TRBD1 matches at 8 bases. CDR3 length: 15 residues. The V gene end was trimmed by 2 bases and the J gene end by 4 bases; junction bases not matched to a gene: 4. The germline V gene has CDR1 MDHEN and CDR2 SYDVKM. The CDR3 is CASSLLQGDNQPQHF. CDR3 coding DNA: TGTGCCAGCAGTTTACTACAGGGGGATAATCAGCCCCAGCATTTT.

This clonotype was counted ten times or more. The rearrangement uses TRBV10-1 and TRBJ1-4, with D hard to call. Germline CDR1 WNHNN, CDR2 SYGVQD (reference sequence). CDR3 length: 13 residues. V lost 4 bases, J lost 8 bases, and 11 bases lay in between. CDR3 DNA sequence: TGCGCCAGCAGTGTGGCCGGGGAGGAAAAACTGTTTTTT. It specifies CASSVAGEEKLFF.

This clonotype occurred a few times. This CDR3 is CASSLRSGSVDTQYF. Written as DNA, the CDR3 is TGTGCCAGCAGTTTAAGATCAGGGTCGGTGGATACGCAGTATTTT. The V call is TRBV28, the J call TRBJ2-3; maybe TRBD1 (5 bases). V was cut by 2 bases and J by 6 bases, with 15 bases left in between. This CDR3 is built from 15 residues. Germline lookup yields CDR1 MDHEN and CDR2 SYDVKM.